These 3 T cell receptor beta chains share one sample of origin, sequenced in a study of blood T cell repertoires in COVID-19. Produced via immunoSEQ multiplex PCR; TCRdb's table is partial and in-frame only. The sample carries roughly 210,000 clones, around 89% recorded once. The specimen was peripheral blood. The source of these receptors is a man aged 70 or older with acute or convalescent COVID-19.

This clone was found a few times. J is TRBJ1-2 and V is TRBV27, with TRBD1 identical over 8 bases. V lost 3 bases and J lost 6; bases outside the gene matches: 3. Germline loops: CDR1 MNHEY, CDR2 SMNVEV (reference sequence). The CDR3 runs to 13 residues. The CDR3 reads CASSFRQGNGYTF. Here the CDR3 DNA reads TGTGCCAGCAGTTTTCGACAGGGGAATGGCTACACCTTC.

This rearrangement joins TRBV10-3 to TRBJ1-5, with 8 bases lining up with TRBD1. CDR3 length equals 13 residues. The J segment lost 2 bases and the V segment lost 6 bases, leaving 0 bases of the junction unmatched. Germline V gives CDR1 ENHRY, CDR2 SYGVKD. CDR3 region: CAIRDRGNQPQHF. Here the CDR3 DNA reads TGTGCCATCAGGGACAGGGGCAATCAGCCCCAGCATTTT.

DNA of the CDR3: TGTGCCAGCAGCTTGGGGAGTTTGGGGGGAGGGCGAGGAGATACGCAGTATTTT. This codes for CASSLGSLGGGRGDTQYF. The gene calls are TRBV5-5 and TRBJ2-3; 7 positions match TRBD2. Germline V gene data show CDR1 as SGHKS and CDR2 as YYEKEE (reference sequence). The CDR3 is 18 residues long. V trimming: 0 bases; J trimming: 5 bases; junction bases outside the gene matches: 15.